The sequence of this TCR beta chain was determined in a study of CD8 T cells in Susac syndrome. The germline V gene has CDR1 MNHEY and CDR2 SMNVEV (reference sequence). This CDR3 has 15 amino acids. V lost 1 base and J lost 2, with 10 bases in between. Random hexamers served to reverse transcribe about 0.45 to 1 ug RNA. Across 54 Vbeta and 13 Jbeta, immunoSEQ multiplex PCR amplified TCR beta CDR3. In TCRdb, the immunoSEQ multiplex PCR reads were re-called with MiXCR into one record per CDR3 protein. The data show 120,000 to 150,000 distinct CDR3 sequences, approximately 93% seen once. The T cells that were sequenced for TCR beta were CD8+ and CD4+ cells from blood. Controls matched for sex and age were healthy donors. TEMRA cells were FACS-enriched, and CD8+ and CD4+ T cells were isolated negatively.

The V gene is TRBV27, the J gene TRBJ2-3, with D possibly TRBD2 on 6 matching bases. The sequenced material came from CD8+ T cells from PBMCs. This sequence was found in a human donor in good health. CDR3 residues: CASSLYAGSTDTQYF. CDR3 coding DNA: TGTGCCAGCAGTTTATATGCGGGATCCACAGATACGCAGTATTTT.